These 8 T cell receptor beta chains came from one sample sequenced in a study of T cells after yellow fever vaccination. MiXCR, run by TCRdb on the 5' RACE reads, gives a single entry per CDR3 protein. This table has some 390,000 distinct CDR3 sequences, roughly a sixth appearing once. The sequencing used PBMCs, collected before the yellow fever booster vaccination. The receptors derive from a man aged 18 to 29 who received the YFV17D yellow fever vaccine.

This clonotype was seen a few times. The J gene is TRBJ2-3, the V gene TRBV21-1; the listed D gene, TRBD1, was not tested against the DNA. TRBV21-1 is shown as a pseudogene. The CDR3 sequence is 17 residues long. The CDR3 here is CASSKSPADRYTDTQYF. CDR3 coding DNA: TGTGCCAGCAGCAAAAGCCCCGCAGACAGATACACAGATACGCAGTATTTT.

This chain joins TRBV9 and TRBJ2-1, with a possible D match to TRBD2 (6 bases). Looked up from germline, CDR1 is SGDLS and CDR2 is YYNGEE. This CDR3 has 14 residues. V was pared by 3 bases and J by 6 bases, with 13 bases between. Written as DNA, the CDR3 is TGTGCCAGCAGCGCCTCGGGTAGCGGCAATGAGCAGTTCTTC. As protein: CASSASGSGNEQFF.

This chain joins TRBV20-1 and TRBJ2-1; D possibly corresponds to TRBD2 (6 bases). V lost 3 bases and J 3 bases, leaving 9 bases between the germline ends. Germline V CDR1 and CDR2: DFQATT, SNEGSKA (reference sequence). This CDR3 region has 13 residues. Here the CDR3 reads CSARPSVYNEQFF. For the CDR3, the DNA is TGCAGTGCTAGGCCTAGCGTCTACAATGAGCAGTTCTTC.

The chain recombines TRBV7-3 with TRBJ2-7; D may be TRBD1 or TRBD2 (5 bases each). Germline values: CDR1 SGHTA, CDR2 FQGTGA. The V end was cut by 3 bases, the J end by 2 bases, with 20 bases between. This CDR3 is 17 amino acids long. The CDR3, as DNA: TGTGCCAGCAGCTTGGGACCCGCGGCAGGGCAACCCTACGAGCAGTACTTC. Its translation: CASSLGPAAGQPYEQYF.

This clonotype was detected a few times. The chain links TRBV4-3 to TRBJ1-5, with D uncertain. Germline CDR1 reads LGHNA; CDR2 reads YSLEER. Trimming left V 0 bases short and J 4 bases short, with 10 bases between. The CDR3 totals 15 residues. CDR3 sequence (DNA): TGCGCCAGCAGCCAAGATACGTTAGGGAATCAGCCCCAGCATTTT. It is translated as CASSQDTLGNQPQHF.

This clonotype was recorded a few times. The chain uses TRBV20-1 and TRBJ1-1; TRBD1 aligns across 7 bases. Germline CDR1 DFQATT, CDR2 SNEGSKA (reference sequence). V lost 6 bases, J lost 4 bases, and 8 bases stayed unmatched. The CDR3 has 13 amino acids. The CDR3 DNA reads as TGCAGTGCCCTAGGGGGCGCCGGCACTGAAGCTTTCTTT. Amino acid sequence: CSALGGAGTEAFF.

The V and J genes are TRBV18 and TRBJ2-7; D gene unclear. The CDR3 is 13 residues long. The germline V gene encodes CDR1 KGHSH and CDR2 LQKENI. V shed 8 bases and J shed 4 bases, with 15 bases lying between them. CDR3: CASANGNSYEQYV. The CDR3 DNA is TGTGCCAGCGCCAACGGCAACAGTTACGAGCAGTACGTC.

This clonotype showed up just a few times. V is TRBV7-2 and J is TRBJ2-3, with TRBD2 matching over 15 bases. With V trimmed by 5 bases and J by 6 bases, 9 bases remained unmatched. The CDR3 runs to 17 residues. Germline lookup yields CDR1 SGHTA and CDR2 FQGNSA. CDR3 DNA: TGTGCCAGCAGCCCGCGGACTAGCGGGGGGGCGTGGGATACGCAGTATTTT. Encoded protein: CASSPRTSGGAWDTQYF.